Here is one T cell receptor (beta chain) with its context. The data belong to a study of control samples from healthy donors and cancer patients. Looked up from germline, CDR1 is DFQATT and CDR2 is SNEGSKA (reference sequence). The CDR3 consists of 10 residues. V lost 4 bases, J lost 2 bases, and 1 base lay in between. Generated by immunoSEQ multiplex PCR, the TCRdb table keeps only in-frame clones and is missing some. The sample includes 90,000 to 95,000 clones, 70% to 90% seen only once; the top ten take roughly a fifth. The specimen sequenced was blood. The source is a man aged 30 to 45 in good health. The chain carries TRBV20-1 and TRBJ2-3, with D hard to call. In DNA, the CDR3 is TGCAGTGCTAACACAGATACGCAGTATTTT. Its translation is CSANTDTQYF.